The 5 T cell receptor beta chains below come from one sample, sequenced in a study of T cells after yellow fever vaccination. TCRdb ran MiXCR on the 5' RACE reads and lists one entry per CDR3 protein. The data contain almost 600,000 distinct CDR3 sequences, approximately 13% of them singletons. This specimen consisted of PBMCs, obtained on the day of the yellow fever booster vaccination. The receptors derive from a man under 40 who received the YFV17D yellow fever vaccine.

This clonotype came up a few times. The chain uses TRBV5-6 and TRBJ1-1; TRBD1 aligns across 7 bases. J was trimmed by 1 base and V by 4 bases; bases with no gene match: 7. The CDR3 loop spans 15 amino acids. Germline values: CDR1 SGHDT, CDR2 YYEEEE. The CDR3 DNA is TGTGCCAGCAGCGACGCCGGGACAGCGAACACTGAAGCTTTCTTT. Encoded protein: CASSDAGTANTEAFF.

The rearrangement uses TRBV6-1 and TRBJ2-5, with 9 nucleotides matching TRBD2. The CDR3 extends over 14 amino acids. Germline V gives CDR1 MNHNS, CDR2 SASEGT. Trimming at V came to 8 bases and at J to 5 bases, leaving 9 bases not matched to a gene. DNA of the CDR3: TGTGCCAGCGGGCGGCTAGCGGGATCTGAGACCCAGTACTTC. This gives the protein CASGRLAGSETQYF.

This clonotype turned up a few times. The chain links TRBV5-4 to TRBJ1-2; no reliable D call. Trimming removed 4 bases from V and 4 bases from J, with 20 bases in between. The CDR3 covers 16 residues. Germline values: CDR1 SGHNT, CDR2 YYREEE (reference sequence). DNA for the CDR3: TGTGCCAGCAGCCTGGGAGGTGAGGCCCCCTCCTATGGCTACACCTTC. Its protein is CASSLGGEAPSYGYTF.

This clonotype has only a few counts. The CDR3 DNA reads as TGCAGTGCTAGAGATGACTGGACTGAAGCTTTCTTT. Residues: CSARDDWTEAFF. This sequence joins TRBV20-1 and TRBJ1-1; no clear D gene. There are 12 residues in the CDR3. Trimming cost V 0 bases and J 5 bases, with 7 bases left between them. CDR1 is DFQATT, CDR2 SNEGSKA, per germline (reference sequence).

The CDR3 loop is CASSEGGLGRRGNEQFF. In DNA, the CDR3 is TGTGCCAGCAGTGAGGGGGGACTCGGGCGGAGGGGCAATGAGCAGTTCTTC. The genes are TRBV6-1 and TRBJ2-1; a possible D gene is TRBD2 (6 bases). The V gene lost 3 bases and the J gene lost 6 bases, with 21 bases spanning the gap. Germline V CDR1 and CDR2: MNHNS, SASEGT. This CDR3 is 17 amino acids long.